This is a list of T cell receptor beta chains from one sample in a study of a mutant IDH1 vaccine in newly diagnosed glioma. Measured with immunoSEQ multiplex PCR; TCRdb has only the in-frame clones, and not every one. The sample lists fewer than 65,000 clones, about 86% seen once, with 3% to 4% in the top ten. These receptors' antigens are unknown. This sample comprised PBMCs, obtained from a glioma patient whose treatment included an IDH1 peptide vaccine. These receptors originate from a man aged 25 to 45 with glioma. Both conserved end residues are part of each CDR3. The D gene is left open where the match is weak. Clone size appears in some rows only: once, few, many, or a class for an expanded clone.

CDR3aa | len | abundance | d_gene | j_gene | v_gene
CASSLWEKGTVAYF | 14 | NA | NA | TRBJ1-3 | TRBV5-4
CASSSQFRSFF | 11 | NA | NA | TRBJ1-1 | TRBV7-9
CASRDQRQGVGSPLHF | 16 | NA | TRBD1 | TRBJ1-6 | TRBV6-6
CASSIYPRITDTQYF | 15 | once | NA | TRBJ2-3 | TRBV19
CASSRQELQETQYF | 14 | NA | NA | TRBJ2-5 | TRBV10-2
CASSREIMNTEAFF | 14 | NA | NA | TRBJ1-1 | TRBV4-1
CASSIEVSGNTIYF | 14 | NA | NA | TRBJ1-3 | TRBV7-9
CASSPVNSYNEQFF | 14 | NA | NA | TRBJ2-1 | TRBV7-9
CASSSGFAGANVLTF | 15 | NA | NA | TRBJ2-6 | TRBV4-1
CASSLYTGGPYEQYF | 15 | NA | TRBD1 | NA | TRBV7-9
CASSPTIYNGYTF | 13 | NA | NA | TRBJ1-2 | TRBV14
CASLSRENSPLHF | 13 | once | NA | TRBJ1-6 | TRBV28
CASSFRGYSNQPQHF | 15 | NA | NA | TRBJ1-5 | TRBV5-6
CASTGQALGTQYF | 13 | NA | TRBD1 | TRBJ2-5 | TRBV13
CATTPGHLKLNTEAFF | 16 | NA | NA | TRBJ1-1 | TRBV6-6
CASRDGTGELFF | 12 | NA | NA | TRBJ2-2 | TRBV6-6
CASSQEHDRWNQPQHF | 16 | NA | NA | TRBJ1-5 | TRBV4-1
CATSRTLRGISTEAFF | 16 | NA | NA | TRBJ1-1 | TRBV15
CAGRPGGSGKNIQYF | 15 | few | TRBD1 | TRBJ2-4 | TRBV6-1
CASSCPRDKKGLMWRDTEAFF | 21 | NA | NA | TRBJ1-1 | TRBV13
CASSLLDRGPGELFF | 15 | NA | TRBD1 | TRBJ2-2 | TRBV7-6
CATETGYEQYF | 11 | NA | TRBD1 | TRBJ2-7 | TRBV28
CASRPQGNTQYF | 12 | NA | NA | TRBJ2-3 | TRBV6-1
CARAGSGLAGGSTDTQYF | 18 | NA | NA | TRBJ2-3 | TRBV21-1
CASSVRGPLYTF | 12 | once | TRBD1 | TRBJ1-2 | TRBV28
CAIRRDTVSTDTQYF | 15 | NA | NA | TRBJ2-3 | TRBV10-3
CASSERGGQETQYF | 14 | NA | TRBD2 | TRBJ2-5 | TRBV6-5